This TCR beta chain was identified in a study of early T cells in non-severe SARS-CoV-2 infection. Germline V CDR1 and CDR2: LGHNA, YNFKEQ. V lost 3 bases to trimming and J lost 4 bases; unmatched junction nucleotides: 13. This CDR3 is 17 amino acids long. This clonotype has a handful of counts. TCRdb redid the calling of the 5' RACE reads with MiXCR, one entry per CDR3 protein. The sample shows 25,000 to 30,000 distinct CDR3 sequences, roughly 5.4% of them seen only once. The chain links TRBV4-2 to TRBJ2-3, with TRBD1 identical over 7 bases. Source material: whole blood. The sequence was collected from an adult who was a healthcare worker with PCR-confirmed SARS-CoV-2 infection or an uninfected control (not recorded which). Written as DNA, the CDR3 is TGTGCCAGCAGCCACCCTTGGGACAGTCCAGGAGCAGATACGCAGTATTTT. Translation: CASSHPWDSPGADTQYF.